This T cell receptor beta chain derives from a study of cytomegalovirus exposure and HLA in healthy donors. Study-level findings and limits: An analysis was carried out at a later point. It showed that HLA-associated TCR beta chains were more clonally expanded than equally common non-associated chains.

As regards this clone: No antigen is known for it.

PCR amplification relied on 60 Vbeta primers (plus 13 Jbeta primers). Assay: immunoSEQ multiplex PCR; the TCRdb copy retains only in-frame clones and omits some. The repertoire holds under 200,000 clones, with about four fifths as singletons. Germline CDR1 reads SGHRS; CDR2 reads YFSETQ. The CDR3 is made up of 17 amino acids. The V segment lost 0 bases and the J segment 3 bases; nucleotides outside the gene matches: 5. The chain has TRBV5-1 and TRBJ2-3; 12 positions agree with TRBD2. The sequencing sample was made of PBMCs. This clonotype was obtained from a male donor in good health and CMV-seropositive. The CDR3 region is CASSLGLAGGLTDTQYF. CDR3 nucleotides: TGCGCCAGCAGCTTGGGCCTAGCGGGAGGGCTAACAGATACGCAGTATTTT. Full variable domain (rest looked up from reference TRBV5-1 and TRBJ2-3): KAGVTQTPRYLIKTRGQQVTLSCSPISGHRSVSWYQQTPGQGLQFLFEYFSETQRNKGNFPGRFSGRQFSNSRSEMNVSTLELGDSALYLCASSLGLAGGLTDTQYFGPGTRLTVL.